This T cell receptor (beta chain) was sequenced in a study of shared clonotypes between healthy human individuals. Method: immunoSEQ multiplex PCR; TCRdb's copy keeps in-frame clones and lacks some. The table has approximately 600,000 clones, around 96% seen once. CDR1 is MNHEY, CDR2 SMNVEV, per germline (reference sequence). The V and J ends lost 2 bases and 0 bases respectively, with 8 bases between them. This CDR3 comprises 14 residues. Naive CD8 cells, CD45RO-negative and positively selected for CCR7, excluded terminally differentiated effector memory CD45RA+ cells. This clone was counted once. Source material: naive CD8+ T cells sorted from blood. This TCR was recovered from a woman between 25 and 40 years old in good health. V gene TRBV27 combines with J gene TRBJ2-7, with unresolved D. For the CDR3, the DNA is TGTGCCAGCAGTTTAACATCTTACTCCTACGAGCAGTACTTC. As protein: CASSLTSYSYEQYF.